The 20 T cell receptor beta chains presented below share a single source sample, sequenced in a study of shared clonotypes between healthy human individuals. Generated by immunoSEQ multiplex PCR, the TCRdb table keeps only in-frame clones and is missing some. The sample yields roughly 720,000 clones, less than 95% seen once. What was sequenced was memory CD8+ T cells from PBMCs. This sample's subset: CD45RO+ cells pooled with CCR7-negative TemRA cells. These receptors originate from a man aged 18 to 29 in good health. Some clones in this sample may be carry-over from other donors' samples.

The V gene is TRBV12-5, the J gene TRBJ2-5, with D perhaps TRBD2 (6 bases). The CDR3 has 12 residues. V was trimmed by 3 bases and J by 5 bases, leaving 7 bases between them. Germline V gene sequence: CDR1 LGHNT, CDR2 FRNRAP. This CDR3 is CASGLGGETQYF. The CDR3 nucleotides read TGTGCTAGTGGTTTAGGAGGGGAGACCCAGTACTTC.

This chain links TRBV7-3 with TRBJ2-5; D might be TRBD1 or TRBD2, each matching 5 bases. Germline lookup yields CDR1 SGHTA and CDR2 FQGTGA. This CDR3 has 15 residues. Between the trimmed V and J ends, which lost 2 bases and 5 bases, there was a span of 15 bases. The CDR3 nucleotides are TGTGCCAGCAGCTTACTCGGCGGCGAGGGGGAGACCCAGTACTTC. Its translation is CASSLLGGEGETQYF.

The V and J genes are TRBV28 and TRBJ1-4; perhaps TRBD1 as D (5 bases). Between the trimmed V and J ends, which lost 5 bases and 7 bases, there was a span of 14 bases. CDR3 length: 14 residues. Germline V gives CDR1 MDHEN, CDR2 SYDVKM. The CDR3 DNA follows: TGTGCCAGCAGTCCGGGGACTGGAAGTGAAAAACTGTTTTTT. Translation gives CASSPGTGSEKLFF. Drawing the rest from reference TRBV28 and TRBJ1-4, the complete variable domain is DVKVTQSSRYLVKRTGEKVFLECVQDMDHENMFWYRQDPGLGLRLIYFSYDVKMKEKGDIPEGYSVSREKKERFSLILESASTNQTSMYLCASSPGTGSEKLFFGSGTQLSVL.

This clone was recorded only once. The V and J genes are TRBV7-9 and TRBJ2-7; D is unclear. This CDR3 is 15 amino acids long. Trimming pared 4 bases from V and 3 bases from J, leaving 16 bases between. Per the germline V gene, CDR1 is SEHNR and CDR2 is FQNEAQ (reference sequence). In DNA form, the CDR3 reads TGTGCCAGCAGCTCGATAGAGACTCCGGGCTACGAGCAGTACTTC. This codes for CASSSIETPGYEQYF.

The chain carries TRBV27 and TRBJ2-1; D may correspond to TRBD1 or TRBD2 (6 bases each). The CDR3 is made up of 16 amino acids. Germline V CDR1 and CDR2: MNHEY, SMNVEV (reference sequence). V gave up 3 bases and J gave up 4 bases, with 16 bases separating them. The CDR3 sequence: CASSFSAGEVYNEQFF. The CDR3 bases are TGTGCCAGCAGTTTCTCCGCAGGGGAGGTATACAATGAGCAGTTCTTC.

The chain joins TRBV10-3 to TRBJ2-1; no reliable D call. The germline CDR1 and CDR2 sequences are ENHRY and SYGVKD. This CDR3 has 14 residues. The ends were cut back, 0 bases at V and 8 bases at J, with 11 bases in the middle. CDR3 DNA: TGTGCCATCAGTGAGTCTAGGGTCCTGGATGAGCAGTTCTTC. As protein: CAISESRVLDEQFF.

This clone was found a few times. This chain connects TRBV7-6 to TRBJ2-7, with D possibly TRBD2 on 7 matching bases. Deletions cut 0 bases from V and 2 bases from J, with 11 bases between. Germline V lookup: CDR1 SGHVS, CDR2 FNYEAQ. CDR3 length: 15 residues. The chain's CDR3 is CASSLATGRAYEQYF. The CDR3 nucleotides are TGTGCCAGCAGCTTAGCCACAGGGAGGGCCTACGAGCAGTACTTC.

CDR3: CASSLDTSGAYNEQFF. The DNA for the CDR3 is TGTGCCAGCAGCTTAGATACTAGCGGAGCCTACAATGAGCAGTTCTTC. This chain links TRBV11-3 with TRBJ2-1; 8 bases map to TRBD2. The CDR3 consists of 16 residues. Germline V CDR1 and CDR2: SGHNT, YENEEA. V dropped 0 bases and J dropped 2; count of bases not matched to a gene: 3.

The chain combines TRBV6-4 with TRBJ2-1, with 10 bases lining up with TRBD2. The CDR3 has 18 amino acids. Germline CDR1 is MRHNA and CDR2 is SNTAGT. V gave up 4 bases and J gave up 2 bases; unmatched junction bases: 11. This chain's CDR3 is CASSAWGQLAGTYNEQFF. The DNA for the CDR3 is TGTGCCAGCAGTGCCTGGGGCCAACTAGCGGGGACCTACAATGAGCAGTTCTTC.

This clone was picked up one time. The CDR3 DNA reads as TGCAGCGTTGAAGTAGATTGGGACAGGGGGTACGAGCAGTACTTC. Translation: CSVEVDWDRGYEQYF. The V gene is TRBV29-1, the J gene TRBJ2-7; TRBD1 matches 11 bases. This CDR3 has 15 residues. Trimming removed 1 base from V and 4 bases from J; junction bases left unmatched: 6. CDR1 and CDR2 from the germline V gene are SQVTM and ANQGSEA.

The chain combines TRBV13 with TRBJ2-2, with a tentative D call TRBD1 (6 bases). V lost 5 bases and J lost 1, with 14 bases in between. Looked up from germline, CDR1 is PRHDT and CDR2 is FYEKMQ (reference sequence). CDR3 length equals 16 residues. DNA of the CDR3: TGTGCCAGCAGCACACAGGGAGTCAGGAACACCGGGGAGCTGTTTTTT. This sequence encodes CASSTQGVRNTGELFF. Supplemented by reference TRBV13 and TRBJ2-2, the full variable domain reads AAGVIQSPRHLIKEKRETATLKCYPIPRHDTVYWYQQGPGQDPQFLISFYEKMQSDKGSIPDRFSAQQFSDYHSELNMSSLELGDSALYFCASSTQGVRNTGELFFGEGSRLTVL.

This sequence joins TRBV4-1 and TRBJ2-5; D uncertain. V was clipped by 0 bases and J by 2 bases, with 16 bases between them. CDR3 length: 17 amino acids. CDR1 is MGHRA, CDR2 YSYEKL, per germline. The CDR3 reads CASSQDHGFLNQETQYF. Written as DNA, the CDR3 is TGCGCCAGCAGCCAAGATCACGGGTTTCTTAATCAAGAGACCCAGTACTTC.

The rearrangement uses TRBV7-8 and TRBJ2-5; 12 bases are shared with TRBD2. From germline, CDR1 is SGHVS and CDR2 FQNEAQ. After removal of 3 bases from V and 5 bases from J, the junction contained 7 bases not matched to a gene. The CDR3 length is 16 residues. This CDR3 is CASSFLAGGRWETQYF. For the CDR3, the DNA is TGTGCCAGCAGCTTTCTAGCGGGAGGGAGGTGGGAGACCCAGTACTTC.

The chain recombines TRBV4-1 with TRBJ1-2; TRBD1 is a possible D gene (5 bases). Trimming left V 4 bases short and J 1 base short, with 16 bases between. The CDR3 is 16 residues long. Germline CDR1 and CDR2: MGHRA and YSYEKL. The CDR3 loop is CASSLQQAPHNYGYTF. The CDR3 nucleotides are TGCGCCAGCAGCCTTCAACAGGCCCCCCATAACTATGGCTACACCTTC.

The chain joins TRBV27 to TRBJ2-7, with D possibly being TRBD1 (5 bases). With 1 base removed from V and 2 bases from J, the gap between germline ends came to 12 bases. The CDR3 has 15 residues. Germline loops: CDR1 MNHEY, CDR2 SMNVEV (reference sequence). CDR3 protein: CASSLWAGNTYEQYF. The CDR3 nucleotides read TGTGCCAGCAGTTTATGGGCAGGGAATACCTACGAGCAGTACTTC.

V usage is TRBV4-1 and J usage is TRBJ2-7; D is possibly TRBD1 or TRBD2 (6 bases each). Trimming shortened V by 0 bases and J by 5 bases, and 20 bases separated the two germline ends. The CDR3 totals 17 residues. Germline values: CDR1 MGHRA, CDR2 YSYEKL. CDR3 protein: CASSQDGPGAEGNEQYF. The CDR3 DNA is TGCGCCAGCAGCCAAGATGGACCGGGGGCAGAGGGCAACGAGCAGTACTTC.

The V and J genes are TRBV11-3 and TRBJ2-1; 9 bases line up with TRBD2. Trimming at V came to 4 bases and at J to 9 bases, leaving 1 base not matched to a gene. This CDR3 comprises 12 residues. The germline gives CDR1 SGHNT, CDR2 YENEEA. The CDR3 coding sequence is TGTGCCAGCAGCTATAGCGGGAGTGAGCAGTTCTTC. It encodes CASSYSGSEQFF.

The chain recombines TRBV6-1 with TRBJ2-7; D gene uncertain. The CDR3 is 13 residues long. V was clipped by 7 bases and J by 2 bases, with 12 bases between them. CDR1 is MNHNS, CDR2 SASEGT, per germline. The CDR3 DNA follows: TGTGCCAGCATCTCGGCAAGGGCCTACGAGCAGTACTTC. Translation gives CASISARAYEQYF.

The V and J genes are TRBV5-1 and TRBJ2-7; 8 bases align to TRBD2. The CDR3 covers 15 residues. V dropped 0 bases and J dropped 5; count of bases not matched to a gene: 7. Germline assignment: CDR1 SGHRS and CDR2 YFSETQ. The CDR3 reads CASSLALAGHHEQYF. The CDR3 nucleotides read TGCGCCAGCAGCTTGGCCCTAGCGGGTCACCACGAGCAGTACTTC.

The chain carries TRBV6-1 and TRBJ2-7; D gene unclear. This CDR3 region has 17 residues. Germline V gives CDR1 MNHNS, CDR2 SASEGT. Trimming stripped 2 bases from V and 1 base from J, with 18 bases between. The CDR3, as DNA: TGTGCCAGCAGTGAATCATTCAGGTGGGAAATTTCCTACGAGCAGTACTTC. Amino acids: CASSESFRWEISYEQYF.